These T cell receptor beta chains were read from a single sample in a study of regulatory T cells in long-lasting Graves disease. TCRdb re-analysed the multiplex PCR reads in MiXCR, keeping a single row per CDR3 protein. The sample holds about 450,000 distinct CDR3 sequences, around 15% seen once. This sample was shared with a second study, whose subject was T cells in Graves' hyperthyroidism and ophthalmopathy.

This specimen was peripheral blood mononuclear cells (PBMCs), taken at new diagnosis, from a patient treated with antithyroid drugs. Receptor source: a woman aged 50 to 60 with Graves disease. Both conserved end residues are part of each CDR3. The order of the fields is V gene, J gene, clone size, D gene, CDR3 DNA, CDR3 protein. The D gene is left open where the match is weak. Clone sizes are given selectively: once, few, many, or a class where the clone is expanded.

TRBV30	TRBJ2-1	-	TRBD2	TGTGCCTGGACCAGGGGCGGGAGGTCAGGAGAGCAGTTCTTC	CAWTRGGRSGEQFF
TRBV11-2	TRBJ2-7	-	TRBD1	TGTGCCAGCAGCTTAGGGACAGGCTACGGGCAGTACTTC	CASSLGTGYGQYF
TRBV20-1	TRBJ2-3	many	-	TGCAGTGCCGACGGGGTGGCAGATACGCAGTATTTT	CSADGVADTQYF
TRBV6-1	TRBJ2-5	-	TRBD2	TGTGCCAGCAGGAAACTAGCGGGACAAGAGACCCAGTACTTC	CASRKLAGQETQYF
TRBV10-3	TRBJ2-7	-	TRBD2	TGTGCCATCAGTGACCCGCTAGCGGGAGATTACGAGCAGTACTTC	CAISDPLAGDYEQYF
TRBV18	TRBJ2-7	many	-	TGTGCCAGCTCACCACAGTCAGGCTACGAGCAGTACTTC	CASSPQSGYEQYF
TRBV18	TRBJ1-1	-	-	TGTGCCAGCTCACCACTGGGGGGCCAAAACACTGAAGCTTTCTTT	CASSPLGGQNTEAFF
TRBV30	TRBJ2-5	many	TRBD2	TGTGCCTGGAGGACTAGCGGGAGTGGGGCGGAGACCCAGTACTTC	CAWRTSGSGAETQYF
TRBV5-1	TRBJ2-6	-	-	TGCGCCAGCAGCGGGGGTCAGGGATCTGGGGCCAACGTCCTGACTTTC	CASSGGQGSGANVLTF
TRBV10-3	TRBJ2-3	few	TRBD2	TGTGCCATCAGTGACTGGACTAGCGGGAGAGTGGATACGCAGTATTTT	CAISDWTSGRVDTQYF
TRBV7-2	TRBJ2-3	many	TRBD2	TGTGCCAGCAGGGAAACTAGCGGATACACAGATACGCAGTATTTT	CASRETSGYTDTQYF
TRBV7-9	TRBJ2-4	-	-	TGTGCCAGCAGCCCCCCGTGGGTGGCGGCCAAAAACATTCAGTACTTC	CASSPPWVAAKNIQYF
TRBV20-1	TRBJ2-5	few	-	TGCAGTGCTAGAGATCCCGGGACATTACAAGAGACCCAGTACTTC	CSARDPGTLQETQYF
TRBV13	TRBJ2-7	-	-	TGTGCCAGCAGCTCTAGACCGATCCTCGACGAGCAGTACTTC	CASSSRPILDEQYF
TRBV10-3	TRBJ2-5	many	TRBD2	TGTGCCATCAGTGAGGCGGGAGGGCCGGAGACCCAGTACTTC	CAISEAGGPETQYF
TRBV6-1	TRBJ2-5	many	TRBD2	TGTGCCAGCAGAAACCAACTAGCGGGAGTGGGAGAGACCCAGTACTTC	CASRNQLAGVGETQYF
TRBV10-3	TRBJ2-2	few	-	TGTGCCATCAGTGAAAGGGACACCGGGGAGCTGTTTTTT	CAISERDTGELFF
TRBV6-1	TRBJ2-1	many	-	TGTGCCAGCAGTACCAGGATTGGTGGGGAGCAGTTCTTC	CASSTRIGGEQFF
TRBV9	TRBJ2-7	many	TRBD2	TGTGCCAGCAGCGTAGGGGAGGGGCGCGTCTACGAGCAGTACTTC	CASSVGEGRVYEQYF
TRBV28	TRBJ2-7	-	TRBD2	TGTGCCAGCAGTCCCGGACTAGCTGGTCACGAGCAGTACTTC	CASSPGLAGHEQYF
TRBV11-2	TRBJ1-1	many	-	TGTGCCAGCAGCTTAGTGGGGGGAATGATGAACACTGAAGCTTTCTTT	CASSLVGGMMNTEAFF
TRBV7-9	TRBJ1-4	few	TRBD1	TGTGCCAGCAGCATGAATACAGGGGGCAGTGGTGAAAAACTGTTTTTT	CASSMNTGGSGEKLFF
TRBV3-1	TRBJ2-5	-	-	TGTGCCAGCAGCCCTGCCCCGAGGGGGGGAGAGACCCAGTACTTC	CASSPAPRGGETQYF
TRBV6-1	TRBJ2-7	-	TRBD1	TGCGCCAGCAGTAAAGGGACAGCTTCCTACGAGCAGTACTTC	CASSKGTASYEQYF
TRBV3-1	TRBJ2-7	many	-	TGTGCCAGCAGCCTATGGGACCGTATTTACGAGCAGTACTTC	CASSLWDRIYEQYF
TRBV28	TRBJ1-1	many	-	TGTGCCAGTCAATTTTGGGGGCGGGTGAACACTGAAGCTTTCTTT	CASQFWGRVNTEAFF
TRBV3-1	TRBJ2-2	many	-	TGTGCCAGCAGCCAAGATGGGGGTTACGGCCCTGGGACTAACACCGGGGAGCTGTTTTTT	CASSQDGGYGPGTNTGELFF
TRBV28	TRBJ2-5	many	-	TGTGCCAGCAGTTTATGGGGCTCGAAAGGGACCCAGTACTTC	CASSLWGSKGTQYF
TRBV20-1	TRBJ2-1	-	-	TGCAGTGCTAGAGATGCCAGGGGAGAGTACAATGAGCAGTTCTTC	CSARDARGEYNEQFF
TRBV28	TRBJ2-5	few	TRBD2	TGTGCCACAGAGCATCTGGCGGGAGTGGAGACCCAGTACTTC	CATEHLAGVETQYF
TRBV12-3/TRBV12-4	TRBJ2-2	many	TRBD2	TGTGCCAGCCAGACTAGCGGGAGCGGGGAGCTGTTTTTT	CASQTSGSGELFF
TRBV7-3	TRBJ2-1	many	-	TGTGCCAGCAGCTTAATTTTTGGCAATGAGCAGTTCTTC	CASSLIFGNEQFF